The 5 T cell receptor beta chains below were found in one sample sequenced in a study of neurological immune-mediated disorders. TCRdb analysed the 5' RACE reads with MiXCR anew, one entry per CDR3 protein. Counted here are 25,000 to 30,000 distinct CDR3 sequences, 5% to 7.5% occurring once; the ten biggest clones make up roughly 9%. The material sequenced was PBMCs. Source of these receptors: a woman aged 45-65 years in good health.

This clonotype showed up many times. The CDR3 protein is CSVAGIPEAFF. In DNA form, the CDR3 reads TGCAGCGTTGCGGGGATCCCCGAAGCTTTCTTT. The chain couples TRBV29-1 to TRBJ1-1; D uncertain. Trimming cost V 4 bases and J 8 bases, with 11 bases left between them. The CDR3 consists of 11 residues. In germline, CDR1 is SQVTM, CDR2 ANQGSEA.

The sample holds many counts of this clonotype. The V and J genes are TRBV5-6 and TRBJ2-1, with 11 bases lining up with TRBD2. There are 15 residues in the CDR3. V shed 4 bases, J shed 2 bases, and the junction held 2 bases outside the gene matches. The germline CDR1 and CDR2 sequences are SGHDT and YYEEEE. The CDR3 reads CASSLAGGAYNEQFF. For the CDR3, the DNA is TGTGCCAGCAGCCTAGCGGGGGGAGCCTACAATGAGCAGTTCTTC.

This clonotype showed up many times. This chain links TRBV5-5 with TRBJ2-1; no clear D. The V gene lost 2 bases and the J gene lost 6 bases, with 12 bases spanning the gap. Germline V gene sequence: CDR1 SGHKS, CDR2 YYEKEE (reference sequence). The length of the CDR3 is 14 residues. Here the CDR3 DNA reads TGTGCCAGCAGCTTCCCTGGACGGATCAATGAGCAGTTCTTC. Residues: CASSFPGRINEQFF. Drawing the rest from reference TRBV5-5 and TRBJ2-1, the complete variable domain is DAGVTQSPTHLIKTRGQQVTLRCSPISGHKSVSWYQQVLGQGPQFIFQYYEKEERGRGNFPDRFSARQFPNYSSELNVNALLLGDSALYLCASSFPGRINEQFFGPGTRLTVL.

This clonotype came up many times. This chain's CDR3 is CASSLAGAARDEQYF. The CDR3, as DNA: TGTGCCAGCAGCTTAGCCGGGGCCGCCCGGGACGAGCAGTACTTC. This sequence joins TRBV7-6 and TRBJ2-7, with D perhaps matching TRBD1 or TRBD2 (5 bases each). The CDR3 covers 15 residues. V was clipped by 0 bases and J by 5 bases, with 14 bases between them. The V gene's germline CDR1 is SGHVS and CDR2 FNYEAQ. The variable domain in full, with the rest retrieved from reference TRBV7-6 and TRBJ2-7, is GAGVSQSPRYKVTKRGQDVALRCDPISGHVSLYWYRQALGQGPEFLTYFNYEAQQDKSGLPNDRFSAERPEGSISTLTIQRTEQRDSAMYRCASSLAGAARDEQYFGPGTRLTVT.

This clonotype was seen at least ten times. The chain has TRBV13 and TRBJ1-1; D gene ambiguous. The CDR3 is made up of 16 amino acids. V lost 7 bases, J lost 1 base, and 19 bases lay in between. Looked up from germline, CDR1 is PRHDT and CDR2 is FYEKMQ (reference sequence). CDR3 coding DNA: TGTGCCAGCACCCTCCTTACTCCACAGCCGAACACTGAAGCTTTCTTT. Protein: CASTLLTPQPNTEAFF. Full variable domain (missing parts from reference TRBV13 and TRBJ1-1): AAGVIQSPRHLIKEKRETATLKCYPIPRHDTVYWYQQGPGQDPQFLISFYEKMQSDKGSIPDRFSAQQFSDYHSELNMSSLELGDSALYFCASTLLTPQPNTEAFFGQGTRLTVV.